This TCR beta chain was retrieved from a study of blood T cell repertoires in COVID-19. Sequencing was performed with immunoSEQ multiplex PCR; in TCRdb, only in-frame clones are kept and a portion is missing. The data contain about 300,000 clones, around 90% of them singletons. The CDR3 loop spans 13 amino acids. Germline V gene lookup returns CDR1 KGHDR and CDR2 SFDVKD. Trimming cost V 4 bases and J 0 bases, with 6 bases left between them. This rearrangement joins TRBV24-1 to TRBJ2-7, with a tentative D call TRBD1 (6 bases). The clonotype comes from a man between 65 and 85 years old with acute or convalescent COVID-19. Input material: peripheral blood. The chain's CDR3 is CATSEDSSYEQYF. As DNA, the CDR3 is TGTGCCACCAGTGAGGACAGCTCCTACGAGCAGTACTTC.